These 24 T cell receptor beta chains were sequenced from one sample in a study of shared clonotypes between healthy human individuals (TCRdb year 2020). The library was made by the immunoSEQ multiplex PCR assay. This is the immuneACCESS table as TCRdb keeps it, with only in-frame sequences that have V and J called. A part of the clones is gone; compared with another copy, unresolved V genes explain less than half, and the rest is unexplained. The sample records approximately 1,500,000 clones, 95% to 97% of which are singletons. The ten top clones hold 0.95% to 1.5% of the sample. Sequences were obtained from naive CD4+ T cells sorted from blood. The cell subset or site label here, explained by the study, means: CD45RA+ positively selected. Source of these receptors: a man younger than 45 in good health.

The chain couples TRBV25-1 to TRBJ2-6; perhaps TRBD1 as D (5 bases). This CDR3 contains 17 residues. CDR1 is MGHDK, CDR2 SYGVNS, per germline. V lost 9 bases and J 0 bases, leaving 18 bases between the germline ends. The CDR3 bases are TGTGCCAGTGGTCACAGGCCCCCAAGCTCTGGGGCCAACGTCCTGACTTTC. This codes for CASGHRPPSSGANVLTF.

The sample holds a few counts of this clone. The rearrangement uses TRBV10-1 and TRBJ2-7; D possibly matches TRBD1 or TRBD2 (5 bases each). CDR1 and CDR2 from the germline V gene are WNHNN and SYGVQD (reference sequence). The length of the CDR3 is 11 residues. CDR3: CAGRPSYEQYF. CDR3 nucleotide sequence: TGCGCGGGACGGCCGTCCTACGAGCAGTACTTC.

The genes are TRBV2 and TRBJ2-2; 8 bases are a match to TRBD1. The CDR3 contains 18 residues. After removal of 6 bases from V and 4 bases from J, the junction contained 16 bases not matched to a gene. Germline V gives CDR1 SNHLY, CDR2 FYNNEI. The CDR3 region has the DNA TGTGCCAGCAGCGCAAGGGGCCGACAGGGGCGATCCACCGGGGAGCTGTTTTTT. This gives the protein CASSARGRQGRSTGELFF.

The V gene is TRBV27, the J gene TRBJ2-1; D could derive from TRBD1 or TRBD2 (5 bases each). There are 15 residues in the CDR3. The V gene lost 6 bases and the J gene lost 8 bases, with 20 bases spanning the gap. The V gene's germline CDR1 is MNHEY and CDR2 SMNVEV (reference sequence). The CDR3 DNA reads TGTGCCAGCAGCGCTGGGAGATCCCCCAGGGATGAGCAGTTCTTC. This translates into CASSAGRSPRDEQFF.

The rearrangement links TRBV29-1 to TRBJ2-5; the D gene could be TRBD1 or TRBD2 (5 bases each). The CDR3 spans 12 residues. Trimming cost V 1 base and J 7 bases, with 10 bases left between them. Germline-derived CDR1 and CDR2 are SQVTM and ANQGSEA. The CDR3 DNA follows: TGCAGCGTTGAAGGAGGGGAAGGGACCCAGTACTTC. It encodes CSVEGGEGTQYF. Full variable domain (remainder filled in from reference TRBV29-1 and TRBJ2-5): SAVISQKPSRDICQRGTSLTIQCQVDSQVTMMFWYRQQPGQSLTLIATANQGSEATYESGFVIDKFPISRPNLTFSTLTVSNMSPEDSSIYLCSVEGGEGTQYFGPGTRLLVL.

The chain is built from TRBV7-2 and TRBJ1-5, with D possibly matching TRBD1 (5 bases). Germline V gene lookup returns CDR1 SGHTA and CDR2 FQGNSA. Trimming took off 1 base at V and 7 bases at J, with 8 bases between the two ends. CDR3 size: 13 residues. The CDR3 DNA is TGTGCCAGCAGCTTAGAGGGGTCCCAGCCCCAGCATTTT. Translation: CASSLEGSQPQHF.

The CDR3 DNA follows: TGTGCCAGCAGCTCGTCCTGGACAGGGGGCTCCTGGTCCTACAATGAGCAGTTCTTC. Protein: CASSSSWTGGSWSYNEQFF. V is TRBV7-2 and J is TRBJ2-1; 11 nucleotides align to TRBD1. The germline gives CDR1 SGHTA, CDR2 FQGNSA. Germline trimming cut 4 bases from V and 1 base from J; bases unmatched to any gene: 12. This CDR3 spans 19 amino acids.

J is TRBJ1-1 and V is TRBV4-1; D is unclear. V lost 2 bases and J 1 base, leaving 5 bases between the germline ends. CDR1 is MGHRA and CDR2 is YSYEKL in the germline V gene. The CDR3 runs to 13 residues. This CDR3 is CASSQTKNTEAFF. CDR3 nucleotides: TGCGCCAGCAGCCAAACTAAGAACACTGAAGCTTTCTTT.

The V call is TRBV15, the J call TRBJ2-7, with a possible D match to TRBD2 (5 bases). This CDR3 spans 15 amino acids. Deletions cut 0 bases from V and 3 bases from J, with 12 bases between. In germline, CDR1 is LNHNV, CDR2 YYDKDF (reference sequence). Here the CDR3 DNA reads TGTGCCACCAGCAGAGAGGGCGGGCCCTTCTACGAGCAGTACTTC. Translated, it gives CATSREGGPFYEQYF.

This clone was detected a few times. This chain links TRBV6-6 with TRBJ1-5, with D perhaps TRBD1 (6 bases). This CDR3 is 15 amino acids long. Germline CDR1 reads MNHNY; CDR2 reads SVGAGI (reference sequence). Trimming removed 5 bases from V and 5 bases from J, with 16 bases in between. The CDR3 DNA reads as TGTGCCAGCAGTATCTGGACAGCTTCGGATCAGCCCCAGCATTTT. Protein: CASSIWTASDQPQHF.

The chain joins TRBV7-9 to TRBJ1-6; D gene uncertain. From germline, CDR1 is SEHNR and CDR2 FQNEAQ (reference sequence). CDR3 length equals 15 residues. The germline V and J ends were trimmed by 5 bases and 0 bases, with 8 bases remaining between them. CDR3 protein: CASSHLSSYNSPLHF. CDR3 in DNA: TGTGCCAGCAGCCATTTAAGCTCCTATAATTCACCCCTCCACTTT.

This chain links TRBV5-6 with TRBJ1-4; D call uncertain. Deletions cut 0 bases from V and 1 base from J, with 4 bases between. The CDR3 sequence is 14 residues long. Germline V lookup: CDR1 SGHDT, CDR2 YYEEEE. Here the CDR3 reads CASSLAITNEKLFF. The CDR3 DNA is TGTGCCAGCAGCTTGGCAATAACTAATGAAAAACTGTTTTTT.

The rearrangement uses TRBV30 and TRBJ2-3; D ambiguous. Germline lookup yields CDR1 GTSNPN and CDR2 SVGIG (reference sequence). This CDR3 comprises 13 residues. The germline V and J ends were trimmed by 4 bases and 8 bases, with 16 bases remaining between them. CDR3 protein: CAWIRAGVGTQYF. In DNA, the CDR3 is TGTGCCTGGATTCGAGCTGGGGTTGGTACGCAGTATTTT.

In this sample, this clone turned up a few times. At the DNA level, this CDR3 is encoded by other sequences in the same sample as well. The rearrangement links TRBV30 to TRBJ2-7; tentatively, D is TRBD2 (5 bases). This CDR3 contains 12 residues. With 2 bases removed from V and 3 bases from J, the gap between germline ends came to 8 bases. Per germline, CDR1 GTSNPN and CDR2 SVGIG (reference sequence). CDR3 in DNA: TGTGCCTGGAGTCCCGGAGGCTACGAGCAGTACTTC. Amino acids: CAWSPGGYEQYF.

This chain connects TRBV5-6 to TRBJ1-3, with no clear D. CDR3 size: 13 residues. Germline V gives CDR1 SGHDT, CDR2 YYEEEE. V gave up 1 base and J gave up 4 bases, with 6 bases separating them. CDR3 residues: CASSLSVGNTIYF. In DNA form, the CDR3 reads TGTGCCAGCAGCTTGTCGGTCGGAAACACCATATATTTT. Full variable domain (missing parts from reference TRBV5-6 and TRBJ1-3): DAGVTQSPTHLIKTRGQQVTLRCSPKSGHDTVSWYQQALGQGPQFIFQYYEEEERQRGNFPDRFSGHQFPNYSSELNVNALLLGDSALYLCASSLSVGNTIYFGEGSWLTVV.

The chain employs TRBV15 and TRBJ1-1; the D gene is possibly TRBD1 (5 bases). CDR1 is LNHNV and CDR2 is YYDKDF in the germline V gene (reference sequence). Trimming removed 1 base at V and 6 bases at J, with 21 bases between. CDR3 length: 17 amino acids. CDR3 nucleotide sequence: TGTGCCACCAGCAGAGTCCATTTCGAGGAGGGGTGGGCTGAAGCTTTCTTT. Its protein is CATSRVHFEEGWAEAFF.

This chain joins TRBV6-5 and TRBJ2-3; D gene unclear. The germline gives CDR1 MNHEY, CDR2 SVGAGI. The CDR3 sequence is 12 residues long. The germline V and J ends were trimmed by 8 bases and 2 bases, with 8 bases remaining between them. For the CDR3, the DNA is TGTGCCAGCCGACGGTCCACAGATACGCAGTATTTT. The encoded protein is CASRRSTDTQYF.

CDR3 coding DNA: TGCGCCAGCAGCCCCCAAGGCGCCCGGCCCCAGGGAAACTCGGGGAACACTGAAGCTTTCTTT. Translating it yields CASSPQGARPQGNSGNTEAFF. The genes are TRBV4-1 and TRBJ1-1; D perhaps matches TRBD1 (5 bases). V lost 4 bases to trimming and J lost 1 base, with 31 bases between them. Germline V gene lookup returns CDR1 MGHRA and CDR2 YSYEKL. The CDR3 consists of 21 residues.

The V call is TRBV2, the J call TRBJ2-7; a weak D match, TRBD2 (6 bases). V lost 3 bases to trimming and J lost 5 bases, with 14 bases between them. Germline CDR1 reads SNHLY; CDR2 reads FYNNEI. The CDR3 totals 14 residues. As DNA, the CDR3 is TGTGCCAGCAGTGATTTGCGGGGCCCCGACGAGCAGTACTTC. Translating gives CASSDLRGPDEQYF.

CDR3 sequence: CASSLAGRSTGELFF. CDR3 nucleotides: TGCGCCAGCAGCTTGGCCGGACGAAGTACCGGGGAGCTGTTTTTT. The rearrangement uses TRBV5-1 and TRBJ2-2; D is unresolved. The germline gives CDR1 SGHRS, CDR2 YFSETQ. Trimming stripped 0 bases from V and 5 bases from J, with 11 bases between. The CDR3 contains 15 residues.

The chain combines TRBV18 with TRBJ2-7; D is possibly TRBD2 (5 bases). The CDR3 is made up of 15 amino acids. Germline V CDR1 and CDR2: KGHSH, LQKENI. Trimming stripped 0 bases from V and 3 bases from J, with 12 bases between. The DNA of the CDR3 is TGTGCCAGCTCACCACCGGCGGCGGAGGACTACGAGCAGTACTTC. It translates to CASSPPAAEDYEQYF.

The chain couples TRBV15 to TRBJ2-7; no clear D gene. This CDR3 contains 13 residues. Trimming removed 0 bases at V and 9 bases at J, with 12 bases between. Germline-derived CDR1 and CDR2 are LNHNV and YYDKDF (reference sequence). CDR3 coding DNA: TGTGCCACCAGCAGAGATCACCTGTCCGCGCAGTACTTC. Residues: CATSRDHLSAQYF.

This clone was observed a single time. The gene calls are TRBV7-9 and TRBJ2-7; TRBD1 might be the D (6 bases). The germline V and J ends were trimmed by 6 bases and 3 bases, with 12 bases remaining between them. The CDR3 totals 13 residues. Germline CDR1 is SEHNR and CDR2 is FQNEAQ (reference sequence). In DNA, the CDR3 is TGTGCCAGCAGGCCGAGGGGGAACTACGAGCAGTACTTC. This translates into CASRPRGNYEQYF.

V and J are TRBV9 and TRBJ2-3; D remains unclear. The CDR3 contains 14 residues. CDR1 and CDR2 (germline): SGDLS, YYNGEE. Trimming removed 0 bases from V and 2 bases from J, with 7 bases in between. The CDR3 DNA reads as TGTGCCAGCAGCGTAGATTTGTACACAGATACGCAGTATTTT. Amino acid sequence: CASSVDLYTDTQYF.